The clone carrying this TCR beta chain was observed many times. Its antigen is unidentified. For TCR, cDNA came from 5'RACE template switching, which added a universal primer site and UMIs. In TCRdb, the 5' RACE reads were re-called with MiXCR into one record per CDR3 protein. There are some 160,000 distinct CDR3 sequences in the sample; approximately 6.7% occur only once, and about 2.5% lies in the top ten. The germline gives CDR1 DFQATT, CDR2 SNEGSKA (reference sequence). The CDR3 sequence is 17 residues long. V dropped 2 bases and J dropped 1; count of bases not matched to a gene: 8. The data were obtained in a study of T cells after yellow fever vaccination. Whole-study results and caveats: Abundant clonotypes (contaminants from the bulk population) could be present in FACS-sorted repertoires.

The TCR originated in a man younger than 35 who received the YFV17D yellow fever vaccine. The sequencing used CD4+ T cells sorted from PBMCs, collected around 5 days after the first yellow fever vaccination. The chain uses TRBV20-1 and TRBJ2-1; 10 bases line up with TRBD1. The DNA of the CDR3 is TGCAGTGCTAGACCGGGACAGGGGAAAAGATCCTACAATGAGCAGTTCTTC. It yields the protein CSARPGQGKRSYNEQFF.